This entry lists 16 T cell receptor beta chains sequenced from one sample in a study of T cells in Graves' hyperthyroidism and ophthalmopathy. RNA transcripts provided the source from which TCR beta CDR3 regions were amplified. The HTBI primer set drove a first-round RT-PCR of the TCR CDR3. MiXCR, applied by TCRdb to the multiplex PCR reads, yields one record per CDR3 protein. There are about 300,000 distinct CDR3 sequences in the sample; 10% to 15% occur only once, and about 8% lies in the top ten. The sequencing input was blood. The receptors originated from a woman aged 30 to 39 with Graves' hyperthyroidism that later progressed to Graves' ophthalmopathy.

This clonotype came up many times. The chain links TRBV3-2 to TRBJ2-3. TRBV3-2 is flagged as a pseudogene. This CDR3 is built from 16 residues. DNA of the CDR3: TGTGCCAGCAGCCAAGCTCTGATGGATATCTGGGATACGCAGTATTTT. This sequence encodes CASSQALMDIWDTQYF.

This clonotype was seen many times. CDR3 loop: CASSPRTSEGNEQFF. The CDR3, as DNA: TGTGCCAGCAGTCCCCGGACTAGCGAGGGGAATGAGCAGTTCTTC. V and J are TRBV6-1 and TRBJ2-1; 9 bases fit TRBD2. Germline V lookup: CDR1 MNHNS, CDR2 SASEGT. The trim removed 5 bases at V and 7 bases at J, leaving 9 bases unmatched. CDR3 length equals 15 residues.

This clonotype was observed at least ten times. This CDR3 reads CASSLVTSGPQDTQYF. The CDR3 region has the DNA TGCGCCAGCAGCTTGGTCACTAGCGGCCCCCAAGATACGCAGTATTTT. The chain carries TRBV5-1 and TRBJ2-3; 8 positions match TRBD2. CDR3 length equals 16 residues. J was trimmed by 5 bases and V by 0 bases; bases with no gene match: 8. Germline V gene sequence: CDR1 SGHRS, CDR2 YFSETQ. Drawing the rest from reference TRBV5-1 and TRBJ2-3, the complete variable domain is KAGVTQTPRYLIKTRGQQVTLSCSPISGHRSVSWYQQTPGQGLQFLFEYFSETQRNKGNFPGRFSGRQFSNSRSEMNVSTLELGDSALYLCASSLVTSGPQDTQYFGPGTRLTVL.

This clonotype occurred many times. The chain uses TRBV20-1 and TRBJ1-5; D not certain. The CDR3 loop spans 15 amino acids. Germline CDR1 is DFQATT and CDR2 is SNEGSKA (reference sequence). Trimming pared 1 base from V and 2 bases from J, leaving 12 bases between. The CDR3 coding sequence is TGCAGTGCTAGAGTCGAGGGTGGAGGCAATCAGCCCCAGCATTTT. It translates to CSARVEGGGNQPQHF.

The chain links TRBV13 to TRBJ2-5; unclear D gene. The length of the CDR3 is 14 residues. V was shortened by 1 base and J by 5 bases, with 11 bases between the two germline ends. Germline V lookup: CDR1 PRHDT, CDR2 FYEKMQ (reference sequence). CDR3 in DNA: TGTGCCAGCAGCTTAGTGGGTGGGTTCGAGACCCAGTACTTC. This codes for CASSLVGGFETQYF.

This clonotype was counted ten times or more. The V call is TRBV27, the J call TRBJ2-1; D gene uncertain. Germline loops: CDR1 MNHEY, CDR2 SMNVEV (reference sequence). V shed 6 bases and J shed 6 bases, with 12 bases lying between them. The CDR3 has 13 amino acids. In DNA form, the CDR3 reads TGTGCCAGCAGCGCCCCATGGGGCAATGAGCAGTTCTTC. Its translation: CASSAPWGNEQFF.

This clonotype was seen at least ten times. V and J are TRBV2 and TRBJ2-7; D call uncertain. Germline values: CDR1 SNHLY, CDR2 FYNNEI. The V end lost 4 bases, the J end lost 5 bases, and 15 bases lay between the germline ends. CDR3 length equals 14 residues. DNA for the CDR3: TGTGCCAGCAGTGCCAGCCAGGCTAGGGACGAGCAGTACTTC. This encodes CASSASQARDEQYF.

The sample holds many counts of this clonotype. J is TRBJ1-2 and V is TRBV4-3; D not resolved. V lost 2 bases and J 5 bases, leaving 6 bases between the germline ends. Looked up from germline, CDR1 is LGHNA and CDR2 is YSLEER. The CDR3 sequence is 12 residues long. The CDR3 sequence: CASSQLLYGYTF. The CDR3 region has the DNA TGCGCCAGCAGCCAATTGCTTTATGGCTACACCTTC.

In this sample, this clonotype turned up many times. CDR3 nucleotide sequence: TGCAGTGCCCCGAGAGGAGGGACTACCGTGGAAAACATTCAGTACTTC. It is translated as CSAPRGGTTVENIQYF. The chain links TRBV20-1 to TRBJ2-4, with 7 positions matching TRBD2. This CDR3 has 16 amino acids. Germline V gene sequence: CDR1 DFQATT, CDR2 SNEGSKA (reference sequence). Unmatched junction bases numbered 16, after V lost 6 bases and J lost 5 bases.

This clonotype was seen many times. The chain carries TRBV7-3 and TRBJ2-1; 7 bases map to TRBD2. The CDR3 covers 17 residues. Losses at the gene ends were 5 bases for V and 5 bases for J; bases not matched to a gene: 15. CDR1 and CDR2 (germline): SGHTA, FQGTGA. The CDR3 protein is CASSPRPKTSRNNEQFF. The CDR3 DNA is TGTGCCAGCAGCCCCCGCCCCAAGACTAGCCGGAACAATGAGCAGTTCTTC.

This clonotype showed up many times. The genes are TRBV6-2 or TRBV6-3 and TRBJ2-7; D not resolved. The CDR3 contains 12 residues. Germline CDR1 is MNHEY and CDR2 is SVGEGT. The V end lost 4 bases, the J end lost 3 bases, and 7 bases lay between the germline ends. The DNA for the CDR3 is TGTGCCAGCAGTTCGCCCATCTACGAGCAGTACTTC. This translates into CASSSPIYEQYF.

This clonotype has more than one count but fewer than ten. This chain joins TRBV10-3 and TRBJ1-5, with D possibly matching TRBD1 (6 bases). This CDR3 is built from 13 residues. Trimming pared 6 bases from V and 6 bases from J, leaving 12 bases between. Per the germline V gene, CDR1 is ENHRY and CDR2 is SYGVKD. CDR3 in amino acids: CAIRTGLGQPQHF. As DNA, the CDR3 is TGTGCCATCAGAACAGGGCTCGGTCAGCCCCAGCATTTT.

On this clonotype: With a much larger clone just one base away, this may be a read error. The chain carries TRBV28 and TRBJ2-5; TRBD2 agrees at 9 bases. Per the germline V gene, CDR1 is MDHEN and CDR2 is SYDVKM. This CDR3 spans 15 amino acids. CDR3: CASGLWTSERETQYF. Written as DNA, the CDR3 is TGTGCCAGCGGTTTATGGACTAGCGAGAGAGAGACCCAGTACTTC.

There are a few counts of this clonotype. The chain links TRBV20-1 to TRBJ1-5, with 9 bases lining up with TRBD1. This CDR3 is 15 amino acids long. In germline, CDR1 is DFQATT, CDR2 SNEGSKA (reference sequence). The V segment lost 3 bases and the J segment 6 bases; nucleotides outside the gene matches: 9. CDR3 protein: CSARENRGQGQPQHF. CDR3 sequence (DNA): TGCAGTGCTAGGGAAAACAGGGGGCAAGGTCAGCCCCAGCATTTT.

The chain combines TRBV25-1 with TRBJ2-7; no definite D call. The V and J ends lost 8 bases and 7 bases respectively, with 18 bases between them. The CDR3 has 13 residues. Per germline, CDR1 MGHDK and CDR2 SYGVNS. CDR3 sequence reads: CASSDPPKDEQYF. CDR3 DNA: TGTGCCAGCTCCGACCCCCCCAAGGATGAGCAGTACTTC.

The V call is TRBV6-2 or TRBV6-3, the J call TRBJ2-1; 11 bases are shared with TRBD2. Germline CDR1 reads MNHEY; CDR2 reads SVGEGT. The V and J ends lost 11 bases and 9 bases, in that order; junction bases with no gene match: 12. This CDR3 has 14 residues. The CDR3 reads CAGQDSGRATEQFF. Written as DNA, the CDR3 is TGTGCCGGACAAGATAGCGGGAGGGCCACTGAGCAGTTCTTC.